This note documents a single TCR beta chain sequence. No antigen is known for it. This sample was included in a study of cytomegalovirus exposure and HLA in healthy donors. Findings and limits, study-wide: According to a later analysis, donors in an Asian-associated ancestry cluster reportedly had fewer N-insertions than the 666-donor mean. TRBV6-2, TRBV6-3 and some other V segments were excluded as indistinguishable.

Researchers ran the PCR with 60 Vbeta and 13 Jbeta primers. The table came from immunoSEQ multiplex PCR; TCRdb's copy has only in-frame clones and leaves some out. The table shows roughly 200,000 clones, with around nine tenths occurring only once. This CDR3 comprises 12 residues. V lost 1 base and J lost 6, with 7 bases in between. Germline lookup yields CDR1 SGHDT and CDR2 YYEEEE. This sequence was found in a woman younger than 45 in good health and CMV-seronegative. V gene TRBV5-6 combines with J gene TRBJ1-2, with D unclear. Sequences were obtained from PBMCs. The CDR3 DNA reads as TGTGCCAGCAGCTTGTGGCGGGATGGCTACACCTTC. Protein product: CASSLWRDGYTF.